The next 26 T cell receptor beta chains were all read from a single sample in a study of cytomegalovirus exposure and HLA in healthy donors. The PCR used 60 Vbeta and 13 Jbeta primers. Sequencing was performed with immunoSEQ multiplex PCR; in TCRdb, only in-frame clones are kept and a portion is missing. The table lists about 170,000 clones, approximately 75% of them singletons. The specimen was PBMCs. The receptors come from a woman under 30 in good health and CMV-seronegative.

V gene TRBV28 combines with J gene TRBJ1-1, with no clear D. Trimming stripped 4 bases from V and 0 bases from J, with 15 bases between. This CDR3 region has 16 residues. From germline, CDR1 is MDHEN and CDR2 SYDVKM. The CDR3 DNA is TGTGCCAGCAGTTCCGTCATTCTGACTTTGAACACTGAAGCTTTCTTT. Protein sequence: CASSSVILTLNTEAFF.

The chain couples TRBV7-9 to TRBJ1-1; D not resolved. CDR1 SEHNR and CDR2 FQNEAQ come from the germline V gene (reference sequence). The CDR3 spans 11 residues. Trimming took off 6 bases at V and 6 bases at J, with 8 bases between the two ends. CDR3 DNA sequence: TGTGCCAGCAGTCCGCCGGCTGAAGCTTTCTTT. Protein product: CASSPPAEAFF. Based on the CDR3 plus reference TRBV7-9 and TRBJ1-1, the full variable domain is DTGVSQNPRHKITKRGQNVTFRCDPISEHNRLYWYRQTLGQGPEFLTYFQNEAQLEKSRLLSDRFSAERPKGSFSTLEIQRTEQGDSAMYLCASSPPAEAFFGQGTRLTVV.

CDR3: CASSIGTLANEKLFF. DNA of the CDR3: TGTGCCAGTAGTATCGGGACTCTTGCTAATGAAAAACTGTTTTTT. V gene TRBV19 combines with J gene TRBJ1-4; a possible D gene is TRBD1 (5 bases). The ends were cut back, 3 bases at V and 3 bases at J, with 11 bases in the middle. The CDR3 loop spans 15 amino acids. CDR1 LNHDA and CDR2 SQIVND come from the germline V gene (reference sequence).

The table lists this clone with a few counts. The V and J genes are TRBV4-1 and TRBJ1-1, with D possibly matching TRBD1 (5 bases). The CDR3 is 13 amino acids. Germline V gives CDR1 MGHRA, CDR2 YSYEKL. The V end was cut by 4 bases, the J end by 2 bases, with 8 bases between. The CDR3 DNA reads TGCGCCAGCAGCCCACAGGTAAACACTGAAGCTTTCTTT. Amino acids: CASSPQVNTEAFF.

The chain couples TRBV10-1 to TRBJ2-5; weak D call: TRBD2 (5 bases). The CDR3 consists of 11 residues. Germline V gene lookup returns CDR1 WNHNN and CDR2 SYGVQD (reference sequence). V shed 2 bases and J shed 8 bases, with 6 bases lying between them. CDR3 sequence reads: CASSEGGTQYF. CDR3 coding DNA: TGCGCCAGCAGTGAGGGAGGAACCCAGTACTTC.

The chain links TRBV15 to TRBJ1-3; D is perhaps TRBD1 (6 bases). V was trimmed by 0 bases and J by 2 bases, leaving 8 bases between them. Germline V lookup: CDR1 LNHNV, CDR2 YYDKDF (reference sequence). The CDR3 length is 15 residues. The DNA of the CDR3 is TGTGCCACCAGCAGAGATAGGGGGACTGGAAACACCATATATTTT. Amino acids: CATSRDRGTGNTIYF.

V gene TRBV10-3 combines with J gene TRBJ1-3; D is possibly TRBD1 (6 bases). The germline V and J ends were trimmed by 6 bases and 3 bases, with 12 bases remaining between them. Germline V gives CDR1 ENHRY, CDR2 SYGVKD. The CDR3 has 14 amino acids. Here the CDR3 DNA reads TGTGCCATCAGGCCCGGGACAATTGGAAACACCATATATTTT. Translating it yields CAIRPGTIGNTIYF.

This clone was recorded only once. The chain employs TRBV30 and TRBJ2-5; maybe TRBD1 (6 bases). Trimming stripped 1 base from V and 4 bases from J, with 25 bases between. From germline, CDR1 is GTSNPN and CDR2 SVGIG (reference sequence). The CDR3 loop spans 18 amino acids. As DNA, the CDR3 is TGTGCCTGGAGTGGTCTCATAAAGACAGGACGGGGCTCAGAGACCCAGTACTTC. Protein product: CAWSGLIKTGRGSETQYF. Complete variable domain (other parts from reference TRBV30 and TRBJ2-5): SQTIHQWPATLVQPVGSPLSLECTVEGTSNPNLYWYRQAAGRGLQLLFYSVGIGQISSEVPQNLSASRPQDRQFILSSKKLLLSDSGFYLCAWSGLIKTGRGSETQYFGPGTRLLVL.

V is TRBV13 and J is TRBJ2-5; no definite D call. Germline CDR1 reads PRHDT; CDR2 reads FYEKMQ (reference sequence). The CDR3 consists of 15 residues. V was trimmed by 3 bases and J by 0 bases, leaving 11 bases between them. CDR3 residues: CASSFGPRYQETQYF. The CDR3 DNA is TGTGCCAGCAGCTTTGGGCCCCGGTACCAAGAGACCCAGTACTTC.

This rearrangement joins TRBV5-1 to TRBJ1-3, with TRBD1 identical over 7 bases. The CDR3 extends over 16 amino acids. The trim removed 0 bases at V and 0 bases at J, leaving 3 bases unmatched. The V gene's germline CDR1 is SGHRS and CDR2 YFSETQ. The CDR3 nucleotides read TGCGCCAGCAGCTTGGGGGACAGCAACTCTGGAAACACCATATATTTT. Encoded protein: CASSLGDSNSGNTIYF.

V and J are TRBV6-1 and TRBJ1-5; TRBD1 aligns across 7 bases. J was trimmed by 0 bases and V by 4 bases; bases with no gene match: 6. Per germline, CDR1 MNHNS and CDR2 SASEGT. The CDR3 is 16 amino acids. This CDR3 is CASSGQGDYSNQPQHF. DNA for the CDR3: TGTGCCAGCAGTGGACAGGGCGATTATAGCAATCAGCCCCAGCATTTT.

This clone turned up a few times. The chain employs TRBV7-9 and TRBJ1-1; maybe TRBD1 (6 bases). CDR1 is SEHNR, CDR2 FQNEAQ, per germline (reference sequence). Trimming took 5 bases from V and 4 from J, leaving 14 bases between them. The CDR3 extends over 14 amino acids. The CDR3 DNA reads as TGTGCCAGCAGCGACAGGAGGCAAGCCACTGAAGCTTTCTTT. Protein product: CASSDRRQATEAFF.

J is TRBJ1-5 and V is TRBV6-6; the D is unclear. V lost 8 bases, J lost 1 base, and 6 bases lay in between. CDR1 is MNHNY and CDR2 is SVGAGI in the germline V gene (reference sequence). The CDR3 totals 12 residues. The CDR3 here is CASRMSNQPQHF. The CDR3 DNA sequence: TGTGCCAGCCGTATGAGCAATCAGCCCCAGCATTTT.

Remarks on this clone: At the DNA level, this CDR3 is encoded by other sequences in the same sample as well. The CDR3 reads CRPGVSNQPQHF. The CDR3 DNA reads TGCAGACCGGGAGTTAGCAATCAGCCCCAGCATTTT. The chain is built from TRBV29-1 and TRBJ1-5, with D hard to call. Looked up from germline, CDR1 is SQVTM and CDR2 is ANQGSEA. The CDR3 consists of 12 residues.

The DNA of the CDR3 is TGTGCCAGCAGTCCAATACCCTGGACTAGCGGGAGGGCCTTGGACTACGAGCAGTACTTC. Residues: CASSPIPWTSGRALDYEQYF. The chain links TRBV28 to TRBJ2-7, with 15 bases fitting TRBD2. The trim removed 5 bases at V and 3 bases at J, leaving 17 bases unmatched. This CDR3 region has 20 residues. Germline CDR1 MDHEN, CDR2 SYDVKM.

The V and J genes are TRBV5-1 and TRBJ2-1; D might be TRBD2 (6 bases). CDR1 and CDR2 (germline): SGHRS, YFSETQ. V lost 5 bases and J 3 bases, leaving 15 bases between the germline ends. CDR3 length: 15 residues. DNA for the CDR3: TGCGCCAGCAGTCCGGTAGCGGAAAGCTACAATGAGCAGTTCTTC. Protein product: CASSPVAESYNEQFF.

J is TRBJ2-2 and V is TRBV15; D is perhaps TRBD2 (6 bases). Looked up from germline, CDR1 is LNHNV and CDR2 is YYDKDF (reference sequence). V was clipped by 1 base and J by 1 base, with 10 bases between them. CDR3 length equals 16 residues. The CDR3 bases are TGTGCCACCAGCAGAGGGGCCGGGGGGAACACCGGGGAGCTGTTTTTT. The encoded protein is CATSRGAGGNTGELFF.

The V and J genes are TRBV7-9 and TRBJ1-1; 9 nucleotides line up with TRBD1. In germline, CDR1 is SEHNR, CDR2 FQNEAQ (reference sequence). The CDR3 has 17 residues. The V gene end was trimmed by 5 bases and the J gene end by 5 bases; junction bases not matched to a gene: 15. CDR3 nucleotides: TGTGCCAGCAGCCCTTATGGGACAGGGAACCGTGAGACTGAAGCTTTCTTT. Its translation is CASSPYGTGNRETEAFF. Using reference TRBV7-9 and TRBJ1-1 for the parts outside the CDR3, the full variable domain is DTGVSQNPRHKITKRGQNVTFRCDPISEHNRLYWYRQTLGQGPEFLTYFQNEAQLEKSRLLSDRFSAERPKGSFSTLEIQRTEQGDSAMYLCASSPYGTGNRETEAFFGQGTRLTVV.

This clone was observed a handful of times. This chain uses TRBV28 with TRBJ1-2; 8 bases align to TRBD1. The J segment lost 4 bases and the V segment lost 1 base, leaving 5 bases of the junction unmatched. CDR1 is MDHEN, CDR2 SYDVKM, per germline. This CDR3 has 15 amino acids. CDR3 amino acids: CASSLFDRGTYGYTF. The CDR3 bases are TGTGCCAGCAGTTTATTCGACAGGGGTACCTATGGCTACACCTTC.

The V call is TRBV6-5, the J call TRBJ2-3; a weak D match, TRBD2 (5 bases). CDR1 is MNHEY, CDR2 SVGAGI, per germline. The CDR3 loop spans 16 amino acids. V was cut by 2 bases and J by 2 bases, with 14 bases left in between. The chain's CDR3 is CASSYVARPSTDTQYF. In nucleotides, the CDR3 is TGTGCCAGCAGTTACGTAGCGCGACCTTCCACAGATACGCAGTATTTT.

The rearrangement joins TRBV18 to TRBJ1-2, with D unresolved. The V gene's germline CDR1 is KGHSH and CDR2 LQKENI. This CDR3 is 16 amino acids long. V was clipped by 1 base and J by 1 base, with 13 bases between them. This chain's CDR3 is CASSPRLGPLNYGYTF. The CDR3 DNA reads as TGTGCCAGCTCACCACGATTGGGCCCGCTTAACTATGGCTACACCTTC.

The chain is built from TRBV7-3 and TRBJ2-6; the match to TRBD1 covers 10 bases. The CDR3 consists of 20 residues. Looked up from germline, CDR1 is SGHTA and CDR2 is FQGTGA. V shed 5 bases, J shed 0 bases, and the junction held 13 bases outside the gene matches. The CDR3 sequence is CASSPGTGDPLSSGANVLTF. The CDR3 DNA reads TGTGCCAGCAGCCCGGGGACAGGGGATCCCCTCAGCTCTGGGGCCAACGTCCTGACTTTC.

V is TRBV4-1 and J is TRBJ2-1, with TRBD1 as a possible D gene (5 bases). CDR3 length equals 12 residues. Germline-derived CDR1 and CDR2 are MGHRA and YSYEKL. Trimming cost V 10 bases and J 7 bases, with 14 bases left between them. CDR3 coding DNA: TGCGCCACCGCGGACATGTTAAATGAGCAGTTCTTC. Its translation: CATADMLNEQFF.

The chain links TRBV28 to TRBJ1-2; D is undetermined. Germline V gene lookup returns CDR1 MDHEN and CDR2 SYDVKM. The CDR3 covers 15 residues. Between the trimmed V and J ends, which lost 4 bases and 1 base, there was a span of 13 bases. The CDR3 DNA reads as TGTGCCAGCAGTTCCAGGCCGCCTGGTAACTATGGCTACACCTTC. Amino acid sequence: CASSSRPPGNYGYTF.

The rearrangement joins TRBV29-1 to TRBJ1-1; D remains unclear. V was shortened by 0 bases and J by 4 bases, with 18 bases between the two germline ends. This CDR3 spans 16 amino acids. Per the germline V gene, CDR1 is SQVTM and CDR2 is ANQGSEA. CDR3 amino acids: CSVEDFGSEGTTEAFF. The CDR3 DNA reads as TGCAGCGTTGAAGATTTTGGCAGCGAGGGTACCACTGAAGCTTTCTTT.

This clone came up a few times. This rearrangement joins TRBV9 to TRBJ2-1; TRBD2 matches 9 bases. Trimming at V came to 5 bases and at J to 6 bases, leaving 9 bases not matched to a gene. The CDR3 consists of 15 residues. The germline CDR1 and CDR2 sequences are SGDLS and YYNGEE. CDR3 amino acids: CASSRGGARRNEQFF. Written as DNA, the CDR3 is TGTGCCAGCAGTCGCGGGGGGGCCCGTCGCAATGAGCAGTTCTTC.